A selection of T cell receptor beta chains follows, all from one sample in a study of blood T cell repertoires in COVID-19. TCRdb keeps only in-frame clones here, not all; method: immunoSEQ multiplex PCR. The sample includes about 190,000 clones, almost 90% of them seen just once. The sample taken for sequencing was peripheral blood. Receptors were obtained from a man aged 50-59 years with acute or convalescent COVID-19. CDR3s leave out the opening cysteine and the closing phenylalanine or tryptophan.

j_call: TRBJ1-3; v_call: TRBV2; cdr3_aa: ASSYRGISGNTIY
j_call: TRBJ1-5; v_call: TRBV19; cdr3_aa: ASTGTGHQPQH
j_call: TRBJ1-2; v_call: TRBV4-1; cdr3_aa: ASSQEGSGIHYGYT
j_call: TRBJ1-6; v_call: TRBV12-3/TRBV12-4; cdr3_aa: ASSRQDNSPLH
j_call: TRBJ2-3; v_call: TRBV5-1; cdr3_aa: ASSVSFSGGASDTQY
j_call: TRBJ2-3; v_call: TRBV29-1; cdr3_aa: SVDRGSDTQY
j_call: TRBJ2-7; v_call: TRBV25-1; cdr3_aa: ASRPPGPGTGFTYEQY
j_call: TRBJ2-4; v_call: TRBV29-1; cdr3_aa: SVGGQAKNIQY
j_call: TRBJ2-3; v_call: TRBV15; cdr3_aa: ATSERGSTDTQY
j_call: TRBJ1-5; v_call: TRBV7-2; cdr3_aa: ASSLDAGGSNQPQH
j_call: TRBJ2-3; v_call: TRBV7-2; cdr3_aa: ASSPYSGGADTQY
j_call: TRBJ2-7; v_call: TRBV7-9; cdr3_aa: ASSSDRTYEQY
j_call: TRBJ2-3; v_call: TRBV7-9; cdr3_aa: ASSFGSGDTQY
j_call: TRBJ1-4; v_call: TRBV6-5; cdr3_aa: ASSAPHATNEKLF
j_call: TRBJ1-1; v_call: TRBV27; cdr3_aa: ASSLQGLLTEAF
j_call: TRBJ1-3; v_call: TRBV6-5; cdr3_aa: ASIYRTGFRGTIY
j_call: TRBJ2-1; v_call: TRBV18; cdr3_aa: ASSPGTSGGRRSSYNEQF
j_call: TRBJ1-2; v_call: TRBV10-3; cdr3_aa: AISGQGIEDGYT
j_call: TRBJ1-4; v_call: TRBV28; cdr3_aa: ASTPRGATNEKLF
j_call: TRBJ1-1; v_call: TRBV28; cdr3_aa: ASSLYVTGGRVGAEAF
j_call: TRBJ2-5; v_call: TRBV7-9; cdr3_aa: ASSFLGRALQETQY
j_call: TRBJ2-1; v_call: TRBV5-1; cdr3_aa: ASSLGQGFNEQF
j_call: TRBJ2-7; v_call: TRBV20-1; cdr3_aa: SASLPRGGLVEQY
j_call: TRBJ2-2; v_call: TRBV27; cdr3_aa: ASSLTGELF
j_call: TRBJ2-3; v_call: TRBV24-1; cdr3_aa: ATSDTDRGTDTQY
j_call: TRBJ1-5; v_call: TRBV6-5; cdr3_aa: ASSYSNRQPQH
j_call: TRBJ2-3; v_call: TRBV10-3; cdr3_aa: AVGGTYTDTQY
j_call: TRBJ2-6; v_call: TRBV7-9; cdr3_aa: ASSLGGSGANVLT
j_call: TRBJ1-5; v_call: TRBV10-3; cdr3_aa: AISSGVQQPQH
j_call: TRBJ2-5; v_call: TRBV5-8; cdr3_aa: ASSPGGPY
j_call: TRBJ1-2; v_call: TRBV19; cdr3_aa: ASMRGGGYT
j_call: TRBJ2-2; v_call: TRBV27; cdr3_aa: ASTSGGTGELF
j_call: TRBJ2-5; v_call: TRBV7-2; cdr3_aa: ASSLGLSPETQY
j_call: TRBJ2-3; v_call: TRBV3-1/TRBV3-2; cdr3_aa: ASSQLQTGTDTQY
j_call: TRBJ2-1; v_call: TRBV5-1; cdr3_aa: ASSLGATADEQF
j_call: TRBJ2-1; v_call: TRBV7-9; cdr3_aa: ASSLGTGLHNEQF
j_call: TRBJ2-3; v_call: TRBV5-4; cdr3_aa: ASSSALGTDTQY
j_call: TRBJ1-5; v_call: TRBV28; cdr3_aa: ASSLSVSQH
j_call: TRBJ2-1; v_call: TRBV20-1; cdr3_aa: SAGPYNEQF
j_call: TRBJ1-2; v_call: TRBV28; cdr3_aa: ASSLPPGQSAHGYT
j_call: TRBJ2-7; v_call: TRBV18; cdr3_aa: ASSPLTYEQY
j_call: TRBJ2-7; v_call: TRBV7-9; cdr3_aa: ASSRTSGPYEQY
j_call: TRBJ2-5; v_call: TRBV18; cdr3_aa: ASSPAAQETQY
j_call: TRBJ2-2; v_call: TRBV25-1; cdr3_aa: ASLSGSTGELF
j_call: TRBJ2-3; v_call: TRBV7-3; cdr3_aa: ASSLSGQGRDTQY
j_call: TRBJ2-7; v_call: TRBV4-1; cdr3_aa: ASSQDQAYSYEQY
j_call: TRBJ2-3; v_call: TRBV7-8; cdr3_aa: ASTRGVSDTQY
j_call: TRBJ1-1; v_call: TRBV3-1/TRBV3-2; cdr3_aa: ASSQTTGYTEAF
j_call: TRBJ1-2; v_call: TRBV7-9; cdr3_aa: ASSPKTVSYGYT
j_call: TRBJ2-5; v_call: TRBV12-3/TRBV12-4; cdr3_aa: ASSLMSQETQY
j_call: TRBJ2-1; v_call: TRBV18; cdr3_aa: ASSLPLRVSYNEQF
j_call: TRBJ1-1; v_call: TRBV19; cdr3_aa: ASTWEGLNTEAF
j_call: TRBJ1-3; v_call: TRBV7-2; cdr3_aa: ASSFWTGTSGNTIY
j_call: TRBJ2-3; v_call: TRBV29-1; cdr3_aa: SVERGTGGFFTDTQY
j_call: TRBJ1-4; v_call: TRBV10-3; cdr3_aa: AIRGQANEKLF